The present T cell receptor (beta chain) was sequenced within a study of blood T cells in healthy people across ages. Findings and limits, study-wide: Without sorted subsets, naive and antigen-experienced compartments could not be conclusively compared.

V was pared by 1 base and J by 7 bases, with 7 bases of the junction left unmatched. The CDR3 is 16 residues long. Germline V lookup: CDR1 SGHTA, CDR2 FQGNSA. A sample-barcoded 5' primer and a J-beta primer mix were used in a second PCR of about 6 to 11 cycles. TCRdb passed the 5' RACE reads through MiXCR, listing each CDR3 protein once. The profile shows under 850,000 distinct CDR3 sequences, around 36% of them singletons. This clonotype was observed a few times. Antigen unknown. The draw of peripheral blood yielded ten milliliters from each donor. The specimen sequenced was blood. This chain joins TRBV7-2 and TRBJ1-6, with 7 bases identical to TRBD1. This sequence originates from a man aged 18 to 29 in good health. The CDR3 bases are TGTGCCAGCAGCTTAGTTGGGGGACAGACAAATTCACCCCTCCACTTT. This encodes CASSLVGGQTNSPLHF.